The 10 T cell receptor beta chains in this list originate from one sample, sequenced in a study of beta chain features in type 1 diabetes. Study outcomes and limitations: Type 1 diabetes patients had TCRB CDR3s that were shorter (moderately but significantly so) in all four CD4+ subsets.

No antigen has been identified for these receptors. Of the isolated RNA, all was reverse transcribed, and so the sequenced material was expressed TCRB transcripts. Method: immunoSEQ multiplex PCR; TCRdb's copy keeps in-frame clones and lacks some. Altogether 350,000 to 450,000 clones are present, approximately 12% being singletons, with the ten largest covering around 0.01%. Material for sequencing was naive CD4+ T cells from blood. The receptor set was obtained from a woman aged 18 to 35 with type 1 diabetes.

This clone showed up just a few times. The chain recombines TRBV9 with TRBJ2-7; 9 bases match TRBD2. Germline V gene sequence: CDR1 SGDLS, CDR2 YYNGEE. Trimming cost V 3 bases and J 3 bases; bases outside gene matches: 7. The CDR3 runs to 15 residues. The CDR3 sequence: CASSEGSGGYYEQYF. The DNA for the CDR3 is TGTGCCAGCAGCGAGGGTAGCGGGGGATACTACGAGCAGTACTTC.

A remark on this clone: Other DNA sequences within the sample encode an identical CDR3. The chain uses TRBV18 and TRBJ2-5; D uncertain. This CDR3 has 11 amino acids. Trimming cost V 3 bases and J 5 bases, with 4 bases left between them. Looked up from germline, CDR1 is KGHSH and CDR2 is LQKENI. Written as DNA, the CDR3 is TGTGCCAGCTCACCGGCTGAGACCCAGTACTTC. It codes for CASSPAETQYF.

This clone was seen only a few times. The CDR3 DNA reads as TGTGCCAGTAGTTTACAGGTTTCTAATGAAAAACTGTTTTTT. This encodes CASSLQVSNEKLFF. The chain is built from TRBV19 and TRBJ1-4; TRBD1 is a possible D gene (5 bases). The CDR3 totals 14 residues. Germline CDR1 and CDR2: LNHDA and SQIVND (reference sequence). V was trimmed by 5 bases and J by 3 bases, leaving 10 bases between them.

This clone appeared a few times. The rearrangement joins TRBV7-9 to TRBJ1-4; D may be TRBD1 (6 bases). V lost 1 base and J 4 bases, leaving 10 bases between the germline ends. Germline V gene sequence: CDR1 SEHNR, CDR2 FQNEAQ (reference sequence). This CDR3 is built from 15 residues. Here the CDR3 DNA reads TGTGCCAGCAGCTTAGGGACAGTGGGTAATGAAAAACTGTTTTTT. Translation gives CASSLGTVGNEKLFF.

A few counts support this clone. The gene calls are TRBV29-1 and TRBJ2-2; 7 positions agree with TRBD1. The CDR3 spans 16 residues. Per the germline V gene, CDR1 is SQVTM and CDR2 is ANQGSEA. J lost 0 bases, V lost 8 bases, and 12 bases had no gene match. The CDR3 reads CSRGMKDRPNTGELFF. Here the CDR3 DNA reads TGCAGCCGGGGAATGAAGGACAGGCCGAACACCGGGGAGCTGTTTTTT.

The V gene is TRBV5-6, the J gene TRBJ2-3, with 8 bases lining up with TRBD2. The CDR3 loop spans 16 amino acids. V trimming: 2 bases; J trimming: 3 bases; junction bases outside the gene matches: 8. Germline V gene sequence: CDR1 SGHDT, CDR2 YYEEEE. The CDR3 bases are TGTGCCAGCAGCTTAATTACCAGCGGGGGTACAGATACGCAGTATTTT. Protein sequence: CASSLITSGGTDTQYF.

CDR3 region: CASSQGPGTGANQPQHF. DNA of the CDR3: TGCGCCAGCAGCCAAGGGCCTGGGACAGGGGCAAATCAGCCCCAGCATTTT. V usage is TRBV4-1 and J usage is TRBJ1-5, with 10 nucleotides matching TRBD1. V lost 1 base and J lost 4; bases outside the gene matches: 7. The CDR3 extends over 17 amino acids. CDR1 and CDR2 from the germline V gene are MGHRA and YSYEKL.

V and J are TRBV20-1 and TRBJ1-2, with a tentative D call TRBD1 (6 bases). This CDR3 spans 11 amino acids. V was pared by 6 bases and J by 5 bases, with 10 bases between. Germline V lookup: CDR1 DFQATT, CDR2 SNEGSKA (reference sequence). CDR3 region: CSAPGDYGYTF. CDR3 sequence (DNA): TGCAGTGCCCCAGGGGATTATGGCTACACCTTC.

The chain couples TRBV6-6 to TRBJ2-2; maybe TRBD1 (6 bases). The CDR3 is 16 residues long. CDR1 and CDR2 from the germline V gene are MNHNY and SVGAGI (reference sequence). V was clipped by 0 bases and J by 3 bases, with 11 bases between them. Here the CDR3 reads CASSYSRGFDTGELFF. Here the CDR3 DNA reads TGTGCCAGCAGTTACTCGAGGGGGTTCGACACCGGGGAGCTGTTTTTT.

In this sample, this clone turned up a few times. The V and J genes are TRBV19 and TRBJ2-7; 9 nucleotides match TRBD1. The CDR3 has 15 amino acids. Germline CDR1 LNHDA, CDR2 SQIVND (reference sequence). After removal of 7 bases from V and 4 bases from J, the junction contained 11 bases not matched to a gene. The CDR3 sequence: CASMGTGTGSYEQYF. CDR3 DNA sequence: TGTGCCAGTATGGGGACCGGGACAGGGTCTTACGAGCAGTACTTC.